The clone carrying this T cell receptor beta chain was recorded many times. Antigen: not known. The CDR3 consists of 18 residues. With V trimmed by 2 bases and J by 2 bases, 10 bases remained unmatched. The data derive from a study of T cell repertoires in cytomegalovirus infection. At the level of the study: Public TCR beta signatures indicated both CMV infection and matching HLA type. Overall study findings and caveats: The ex vivo response was dominated by HLA-C-restricted CMV-specific TCR beta clonotypes. Accumulated public TCR beta family frequency recognized individuals carrying CMV together with the relevant HLA.

TCRdb called the reads again in MiXCR, with one record for every CDR3 protein. The table includes about 80,000 distinct CDR3 sequences, less than 4.5% detected once. The chain is built from TRBV23-1 and TRBJ1-5, with 9 bases lining up with TRBD1. TRBV23-1 is flagged as an ORF with uncertain function. This TCR was recovered from a human donor in good health (CMV status not recorded). Some clones in this sample may be carry-over from other donors' samples. The source material was PBMCs. The CDR3 DNA follows: TGCGCCAGCAGTCAACCGGGACAGGGCCTCGGTGGCAATCAGCCCCAGCATTTT. This gives the protein CASSQPGQGLGGNQPQHF.